This TCR beta chain emerged from a study of T cell responses to AZD1222 COVID-19 vaccine. Measured with immunoSEQ multiplex PCR; TCRdb has only the in-frame clones, and not every one. The repertoire holds 130,000 to 150,000 clones, about nine tenths seen once, with about 3% in the top ten. The CDR3 has 15 amino acids. V lost 5 bases and J lost 5, with 15 bases in between. The germline V gene encodes CDR1 SGHAT and CDR2 FQNNGV. This clone was found once. Its antigen is as yet unknown. Study results and caveats: Repertoire collection took place solely once the T cell response had peaked.

This sequence joins TRBV11-2 and TRBJ1-4; D remains ambiguous. This clonotype originated in an adult in good health. Source: peripheral blood, taken on day 0 of MenACWY control vaccination. The CDR3 sequence: CASSPTGSSNEKLFF. The CDR3 DNA is TGTGCCAGCAGCCCCACGGGTTCTTCGAATGAAAAACTGTTTTTT. Supplemented by reference TRBV11-2 and TRBJ1-4, the full variable domain reads EAGVAQSPRYKIIEKRQSVAFWCNPISGHATLYWYQQILGQGPKLLIQFQNNGVVDDSQLPKDRFSAERLKGVDSTLKIQPAKLEDSAVYLCASSPTGSSNEKLFFGSGTQLSVL.